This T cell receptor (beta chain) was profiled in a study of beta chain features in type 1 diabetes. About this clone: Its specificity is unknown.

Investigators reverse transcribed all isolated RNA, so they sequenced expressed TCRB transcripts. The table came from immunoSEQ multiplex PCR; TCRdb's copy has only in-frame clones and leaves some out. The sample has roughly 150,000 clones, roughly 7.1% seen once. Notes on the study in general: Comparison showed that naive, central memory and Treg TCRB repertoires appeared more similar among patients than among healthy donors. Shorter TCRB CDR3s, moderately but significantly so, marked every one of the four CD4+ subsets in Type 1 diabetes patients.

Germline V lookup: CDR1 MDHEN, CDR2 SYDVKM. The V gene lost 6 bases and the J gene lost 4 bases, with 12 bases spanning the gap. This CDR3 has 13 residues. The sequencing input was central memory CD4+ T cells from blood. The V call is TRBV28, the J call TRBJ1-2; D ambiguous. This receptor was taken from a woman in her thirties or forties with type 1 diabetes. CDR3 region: CASSFGEGYGYTF. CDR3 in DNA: TGTGCCAGCAGCTTCGGCGAGGGCTATGGCTACACCTTC.